Sequencing of this T cell receptor (beta chain) was carried out in a study of OX40 agonist ivuxolimab in advanced cancers. Whole-study context: One hepatocellular carcinoma and a couple of cutaneous melanoma patients partially responded.

Here immunoSEQ multiplex PCR was the method, and the copy in TCRdb shows in-frame clones only, minus some. Seen here are around 41,000 clones, around 81% observed once, and the top ten hold roughly 2.5%. The ends were cut back, 2 bases at V and 0 bases at J, with 7 bases in the middle. From germline, CDR1 is MNHNY and CDR2 SVGAGI (reference sequence). The CDR3 sequence is 14 residues long. The material sequenced was CD4+ or CD8+ T cells sorted from blood, taken in a trial of the OX40 agonist ivuxolimab. The chain links TRBV6-6 to TRBJ1-1; no reliable D call. This sequence was found in an adult with an advanced solid tumor such as melanoma, head and neck, liver or kidney cancer. CDR3 loop: CASSYGVMNTEAFF. CDR3 sequence (DNA): TGTGCCAGCAGTTACGGGGTCATGAACACTGAAGCTTTCTTT.